This record looks at one T cell receptor (beta chain) sequence and its context. The antigen is unknown. As it was prepared, the TCRbeta library received unique molecular identifiers. TCRdb redid the calling of the PCR reads with MiXCR, one entry per CDR3 protein. This table holds about 900,000 distinct CDR3 sequences, about 30% found once. This sample was included in a study of T-cell reconstitution after alpha-beta-depleted transplantation in children. Study outcomes and limitations: As was reported, about two months after transplant, alpha-beta T cells came from several hundred expanded graft clones. Surviving recipient T cells and thymic progenitors accounted for the high day-60 TCRbeta diversity observed in some patients. Newly produced T cells mostly provided counts and TCRbeta diversity after one year, as hyperexpanded clones declined.

Looked up from germline, CDR1 is SEHNR and CDR2 is FQNEAQ (reference sequence). The ends lost 5 bases at V and 4 bases at J; junction bases unmatched: 9. The CDR3 is 16 residues long. Sequencing was performed on PBMCs, mostly from graft donor cells, taken 360 days after TCRalphabeta/CD19-depleted stem cell transplant. The receptor's source is a boy under two years old who had a stem cell transplant for SCID, so the T cells may come from the graft donor. The chain recombines TRBV7-9 with TRBJ2-3; 10 bases map to TRBD2. CDR3 DNA sequence: TGTGCCAGCAGCGACTTCAAGCGGGGGGGCCCAGATACGCAGTATTTT. This encodes CASSDFKRGGPDTQYF.